This T cell receptor beta chain was sequenced in a study of T cell changes during pregnancy in multiple sclerosis. This clone has only one observation. Trimming cost V 4 bases and J 7 bases, with 11 bases left between them. Germline lookup yields CDR1 SQVTM and CDR2 ANQGSEA. This CDR3 contains 12 residues. The data were produced by immunoSEQ multiplex PCR, yet TCRdb's version contains in-frame clones alone and is incomplete. The sample yields 45,000 or so clones, around 96% seen once. Sequences were derived from peripheral blood, sampled in the second trimester of pregnancy. The receptor's source is a female donor with multiple sclerosis, enrolled in a pregnancy study. The chain recombines TRBV29-1 with TRBJ1-3; tentative D call: TRBD1 (6 bases). This CDR3 reads CSVGERGNTIYF. The CDR3 nucleotides read TGCAGCGTTGGAGAGAGGGGGAACACCATATATTTT.